This T cell receptor beta chain was sequenced during a study of cytomegalovirus exposure and HLA in healthy donors. General study points: Specificity of three CMV-associated chains for CMV antigens was verified in vitro. Reports described diagnosis of cytomegalovirus status by the classifier as highly specific and sensitive. Subsequent analysis revealed that first-cohort TCR clusters tended to co-occur in the 120 or so validation repertoires.

Clones were read by immunoSEQ multiplex PCR, and TCRdb kept only the in-frame ones, dropping some. The data hold 70,000 or so clones, with approximately 93% observed a single time. This CDR3 is built from 15 residues. CDR1 is MNHEY, CDR2 SMNVEV, per germline (reference sequence). Trimming left V 3 bases short and J 3 bases short, with 14 bases between. This clone was seen a single time. The antigen remains unidentified. The chain joins TRBV27 to TRBJ2-5; weak D call: TRBD1 (6 bases). The sequence was obtained from a man aged 18 to 30 in good health and CMV-seropositive. Material: PBMCs. As DNA, the CDR3 is TGTGCCAGCAGTTTGTCTGGGACAAGTGAAGAGACCCAGTACTTC. Translating it yields CASSLSGTSEETQYF.